Below, 14 T cell receptor beta chains from the same sample are listed, as sequenced in a study of T cell responses to AZD1222 COVID-19 vaccine. Data came from immunoSEQ multiplex PCR; TCRdb stores just in-frame clones and leaves some out. Of about 110,000 clones in the sample, less than 90% were seen once. The sequencing used peripheral blood, collected on day 0 of AZD1222 vaccination. These receptors were taken from an adult in good health.

This rearrangement joins TRBV20-1 to TRBJ1-2; maybe TRBD1 (6 bases). Germline V gene lookup returns CDR1 DFQATT and CDR2 SNEGSKA (reference sequence). CDR3 length: 14 amino acids. Trimming stripped 3 bases from V and 2 bases from J, with 13 bases between. CDR3 sequence reads: CSASPRQGNYGYTF. CDR3 in DNA: TGCAGTGCTAGTCCTAGGCAGGGGAACTATGGCTACACCTTC.

This clone was picked up one time. The CDR3 loop is CASSQDLYLYGYTF. The CDR3, as DNA: TGTGCCAGCAGCCAAGATCTTTACCTATATGGCTACACCTTC. The V call is TRBV14, the J call TRBJ1-2; D is undetermined. Trimming took 0 bases from V and 5 from J, leaving 10 bases between them. CDR3 length equals 14 residues. Germline V gene lookup returns CDR1 SGHDN and CDR2 FVKESK.

The chain is built from TRBV6-5 and TRBJ1-4; D gene ambiguous. Germline V gene data show CDR1 as MNHEY and CDR2 as SVGAGI. The V end lost 5 bases, the J end lost 5 bases, and 12 bases lay between the germline ends. This CDR3 is built from 14 residues. As DNA, the CDR3 is TGTGCCAGCAGTACAGAAGTTTCAAATGAAAAACTGTTTTTT. The encoded protein is CASSTEVSNEKLFF.

J is TRBJ1-3 and V is TRBV30, with TRBD1 as a possible D gene (5 bases). This CDR3 has 14 amino acids. CDR1 and CDR2 (germline): GTSNPN, SVGIG (reference sequence). The germline V and J ends were trimmed by 1 base and 3 bases, with 10 bases remaining between them. The CDR3 loop is CAWSGGRLGNTIYF. The CDR3 DNA reads TGTGCCTGGAGTGGGGGACGCCTTGGAAACACCATATATTTT.

The V and J genes are TRBV5-1 and TRBJ1-1; no reliable D call. Germline V lookup: CDR1 SGHRS, CDR2 YFSETQ. Trimming shortened V by 1 base and J by 4 bases, and 11 bases separated the two germline ends. This CDR3 contains 14 residues. The CDR3 region has the DNA TGCGCCAGCAGCTTGAACGGCGGGGTCACTGAAGCTTTCTTT. Translated: CASSLNGGVTEAFF.

This clone was seen a single time. The sample has other DNA sequences that encode this CDR3 too. This rearrangement joins TRBV24-1 to TRBJ2-3, with 11 bases lining up with TRBD2. The CDR3 spans 15 residues. With 4 bases clipped from V and 3 bases from J, the junction kept 2 bases outside the gene matches. CDR1 KGHDR and CDR2 SFDVKD come from the germline V gene. The CDR3 DNA reads TGTGCCACCAGTGACCCTAGCGGGGGGACAGATACGCAGTATTTT. Its protein product is CATSDPSGGTDTQYF.

Worth noting for this clone: The same CDR3 is also encoded by other DNA sequences in this sample. The gene calls are TRBV11-2 and TRBJ1-1, with D unclear. Germline V gene sequence: CDR1 SGHAT, CDR2 FQNNGV. The length of the CDR3 is 12 residues. V lost 2 bases to trimming and J lost 6 bases, with 7 bases between them. CDR3 nucleotides: TGTGCCAGCAGCTTAAACGGCCCTGAAGCTTTCTTT. This encodes CASSLNGPEAFF.

The chain recombines TRBV5-6 with TRBJ2-3; D is unresolved. The CDR3 extends over 11 amino acids. The V end was cut by 7 bases, the J end by 7 bases, with 10 bases between. Per the germline V gene, CDR1 is SGHDT and CDR2 is YYEEEE. The CDR3 DNA reads TGTGCCAGCCGGAACTCCTATACGCAGTATTTT. Translated, it gives CASRNSYTQYF. The entire variable domain, with the rest obtained from reference TRBV5-6 and TRBJ2-3, is as follows: DAGVTQSPTHLIKTRGQQVTLRCSPKSGHDTVSWYQQALGQGPQFIFQYYEEEERQRGNFPDRFSGHQFPNYSSELNVNALLLGDSALYLCASRNSYTQYFGPGTRLTVL.

This chain links TRBV6-1 with TRBJ1-2, with D maybe TRBD1 (5 bases). The CDR3 has 16 residues. CDR1 is MNHNS, CDR2 SASEGT, per germline. V lost 3 bases and J lost 6, with 20 bases in between. CDR3 DNA sequence: TGTGCCAGCAGTGACCGAAAGGAGGGACTAGCACATGGCTACACCTTC. Translation gives CASSDRKEGLAHGYTF.

This clone came up once. The CDR3 sequence: CASDPGPGRTDTQYF. CDR3 DNA: TGTGCCAGCGACCCGGGCCCCGGGCGCACAGATACGCAGTATTTT. The rearrangement joins TRBV19 to TRBJ2-3; no firm D call. This CDR3 has 15 residues. The germline gives CDR1 LNHDA, CDR2 SQIVND (reference sequence). Trimming left V 9 bases short and J 1 base short, with 17 bases between. Together with reference TRBV19 and TRBJ2-3, the CDR3 gives the full variable domain: DGGITQSPKYLFRKEGQNVTLSCEQNLNHDAMYWYRQDPGQGLRLIYYSQIVNDFQKGDIAEGYSVSREKKESFPLTVTSAQKNPTAFYLCASDPGPGRTDTQYFGPGTRLTVL.

The CDR3 loop reads CASQGVRGRLGYGYTF. The CDR3 bases are TGTGCCAGCCAGGGGGTTCGGGGTAGGCTCGGCTATGGCTACACCTTC. V and J are TRBV11-2 and TRBJ1-2, with TRBD1 matching over 7 bases. The ends lost 8 bases at V and 4 bases at J; junction bases unmatched: 16. Germline CDR1 is SGHAT and CDR2 is FQNNGV. The CDR3 has 16 amino acids.

The chain couples TRBV5-1 to TRBJ1-1, with D perhaps TRBD1 (5 bases). Trimming pared 4 bases from V and 0 bases from J, leaving 10 bases between. This CDR3 has 14 amino acids. CDR1 is SGHRS and CDR2 is YFSETQ in the germline V gene. CDR3 DNA: TGCGCCAGCAGCCCACGGGACCTGAACACTGAAGCTTTCTTT. Protein product: CASSPRDLNTEAFF.

This chain links TRBV30 with TRBJ1-1; D is uncertain. This CDR3 has 12 amino acids. V lost 2 bases and J 0 bases, leaving 4 bases between the germline ends. Germline V gene data show CDR1 as GTSNPN and CDR2 as SVGIG (reference sequence). CDR3 region: CAWSPMNTEAFF. The CDR3 DNA follows: TGTGCCTGGAGTCCGATGAACACTGAAGCTTTCTTT.

J is TRBJ1-2 and V is TRBV12-3 or TRBV12-4; TRBD1 matches 8 bases. J was trimmed by 7 bases and V by 2 bases; bases with no gene match: 3. The CDR3 is made up of 13 amino acids. The CDR3 spells CASSLTGGGGYTF. The CDR3 DNA follows: TGTGCCAGCAGTTTAACAGGGGGGGGTGGCTACACCTTC.